The sequence of this T cell receptor (beta chain) was determined in a study of T cells in Graves' hyperthyroidism and ophthalmopathy. Study observations and caveats: Most thyroid-expanded clonotypes above 0.001 were also found in blood.

The TCR beta CDR3 regions underwent amplification using RNA transcripts as the source. HTBI primers were the set used in a first-round RT-PCR of the TCR CDR3. TCRdb reprocessed the multiplex PCR reads with MiXCR, giving one entry per CDR3 protein. The sample has some 300,000 distinct CDR3 sequences; about 19% are singletons. Germline V lookup: CDR1 LNHDA, CDR2 SQIVND (reference sequence). The V and J ends lost 5 bases and 4 bases, in that order; junction bases with no gene match: 9. This CDR3 region has 16 residues. Turning to this clonotype: Its specificity is not known.

The material sequenced was blood. This clonotype originated in a man between 50 and 59 years old with Graves' ophthalmopathy. The J gene is TRBJ2-2, the V gene TRBV19, with 8 bases that match TRBD1. CDR3 sequence reads: CASSSTGVRGTGELFF. CDR3 in DNA: TGTGCCAGTAGTTCGACAGGGGTTCGGGGCACCGGGGAGCTGTTTTTT.